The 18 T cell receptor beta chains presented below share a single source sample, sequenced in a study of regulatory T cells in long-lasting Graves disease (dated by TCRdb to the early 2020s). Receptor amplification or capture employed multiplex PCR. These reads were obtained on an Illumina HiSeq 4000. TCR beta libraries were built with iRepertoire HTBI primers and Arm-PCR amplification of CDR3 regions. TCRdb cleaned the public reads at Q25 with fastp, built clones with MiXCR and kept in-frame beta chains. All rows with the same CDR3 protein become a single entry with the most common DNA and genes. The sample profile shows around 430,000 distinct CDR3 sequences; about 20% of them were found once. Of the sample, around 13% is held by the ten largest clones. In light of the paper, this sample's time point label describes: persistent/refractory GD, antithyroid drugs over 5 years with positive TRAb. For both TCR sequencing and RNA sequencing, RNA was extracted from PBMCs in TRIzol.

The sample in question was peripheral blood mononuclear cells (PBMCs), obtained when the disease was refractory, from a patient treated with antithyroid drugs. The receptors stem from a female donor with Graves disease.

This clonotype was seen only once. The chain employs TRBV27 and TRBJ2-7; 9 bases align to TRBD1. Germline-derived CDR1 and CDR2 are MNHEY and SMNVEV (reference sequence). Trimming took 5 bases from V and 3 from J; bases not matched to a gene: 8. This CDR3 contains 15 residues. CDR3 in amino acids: CASSLRDRANYEQYF. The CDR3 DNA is TGTGCCAGCAGTCTCCGGGACAGGGCAAACTACGAGCAGTACTTC.

The CDR3 nucleotides are TGTGCCAGCAGCTTGGGTACGTGGGAGACCCAGTACTTC. It specifies CASSLGTWETQYF. This sequence joins TRBV5-5 and TRBJ2-5, with D unresolved. Germline CDR1 and CDR2: SGHKS and YYEKEE (reference sequence). This CDR3 is 13 amino acids long. V was trimmed by 0 bases and J by 5 bases, leaving 8 bases between them.

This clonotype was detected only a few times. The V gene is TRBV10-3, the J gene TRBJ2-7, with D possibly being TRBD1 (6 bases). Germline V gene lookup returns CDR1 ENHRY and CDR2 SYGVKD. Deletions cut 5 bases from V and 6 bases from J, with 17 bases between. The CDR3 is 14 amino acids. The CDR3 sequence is CAISPTGGSGEQYF. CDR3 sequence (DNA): TGTGCCATCAGTCCGACAGGTGGGAGTGGCGAGCAGTACTTC.

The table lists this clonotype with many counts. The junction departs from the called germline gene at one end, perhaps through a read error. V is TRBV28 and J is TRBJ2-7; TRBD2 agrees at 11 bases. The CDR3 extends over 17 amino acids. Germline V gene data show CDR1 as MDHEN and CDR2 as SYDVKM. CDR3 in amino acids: CTSSPNDLAGGYYEQYF. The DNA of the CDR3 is TGTACCAGCAGTCCAAATGACCTAGCGGGAGGATATTACGAGCAGTACTTC.

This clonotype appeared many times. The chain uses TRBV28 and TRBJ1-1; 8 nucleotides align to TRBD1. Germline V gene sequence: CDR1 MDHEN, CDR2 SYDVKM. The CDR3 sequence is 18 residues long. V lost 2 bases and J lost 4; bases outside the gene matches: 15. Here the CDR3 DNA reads TGTGCCAGCAGTTTACAGGGGGCGCGGGCGGCTCGATTCACTGAAGCTTTCTTT. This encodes CASSLQGARAARFTEAFF.

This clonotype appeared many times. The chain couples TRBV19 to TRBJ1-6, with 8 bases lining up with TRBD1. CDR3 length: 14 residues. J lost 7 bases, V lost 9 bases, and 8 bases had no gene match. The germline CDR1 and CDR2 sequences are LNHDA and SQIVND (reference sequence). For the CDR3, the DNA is TGTGCCAGCAGCCACGGGACAGGCAATTCACCCCTCCACTTT. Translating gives CASSHGTGNSPLHF.

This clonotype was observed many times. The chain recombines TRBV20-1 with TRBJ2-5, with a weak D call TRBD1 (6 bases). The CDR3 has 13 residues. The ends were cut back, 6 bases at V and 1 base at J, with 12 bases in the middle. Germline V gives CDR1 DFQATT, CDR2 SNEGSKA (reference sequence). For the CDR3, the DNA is TGCAGTGCCACCTTGGGGGCCCAAGAGACCCAGTACTTC. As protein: CSATLGAQETQYF.

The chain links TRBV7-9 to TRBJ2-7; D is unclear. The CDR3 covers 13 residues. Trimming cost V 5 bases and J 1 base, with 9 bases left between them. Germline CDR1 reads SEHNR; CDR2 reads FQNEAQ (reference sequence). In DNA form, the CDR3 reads TGTGCCAGCAGCCCCCCGTGGTCCTACGAGCAGTACTTC. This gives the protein CASSPPWSYEQYF.

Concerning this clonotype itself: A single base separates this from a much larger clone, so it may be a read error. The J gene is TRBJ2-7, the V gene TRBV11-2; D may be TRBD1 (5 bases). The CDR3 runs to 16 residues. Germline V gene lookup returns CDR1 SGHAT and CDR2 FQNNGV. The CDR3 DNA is TGTGCCCGCAGCTCCCGTCGGGTCGAACAGGCCTACGAGCAGTACTTC. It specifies CARSSRRVEQAYEQYF.

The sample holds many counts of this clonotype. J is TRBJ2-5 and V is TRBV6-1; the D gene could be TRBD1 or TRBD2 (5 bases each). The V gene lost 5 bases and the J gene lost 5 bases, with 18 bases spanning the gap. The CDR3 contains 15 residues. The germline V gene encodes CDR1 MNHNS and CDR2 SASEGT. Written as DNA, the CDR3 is TGTGCCAGCAGTCAAGGGACCTCACGGATGGAGACCCAGTACTTC. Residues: CASSQGTSRMETQYF.

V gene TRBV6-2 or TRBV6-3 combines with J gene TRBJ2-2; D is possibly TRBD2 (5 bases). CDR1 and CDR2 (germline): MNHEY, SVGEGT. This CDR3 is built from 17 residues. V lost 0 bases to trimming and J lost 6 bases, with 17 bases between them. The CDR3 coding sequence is TGTGCCAGCAGTTACTCGAAGGCAACTAGAGTCGCCGGGGAGCTGTTTTTT. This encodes CASSYSKATRVAGELFF.

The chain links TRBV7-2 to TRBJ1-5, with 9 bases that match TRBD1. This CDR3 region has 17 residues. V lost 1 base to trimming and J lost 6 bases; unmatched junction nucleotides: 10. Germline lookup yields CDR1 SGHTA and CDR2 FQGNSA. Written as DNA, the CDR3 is TGTGCCAGCAGCTTAGAGGGCGGGACAGGGAGGGGTCAGCCCCAGCATTTT. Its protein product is CASSLEGGTGRGQPQHF.

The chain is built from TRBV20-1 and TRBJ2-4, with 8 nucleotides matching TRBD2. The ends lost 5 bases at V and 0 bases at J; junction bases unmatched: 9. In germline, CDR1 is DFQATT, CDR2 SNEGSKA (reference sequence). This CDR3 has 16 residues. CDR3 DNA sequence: TGCAGTGCTGGCCCCTCGGCGGGAGGAGCCAAAAACATTCAGTACTTC. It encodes CSAGPSAGGAKNIQYF.

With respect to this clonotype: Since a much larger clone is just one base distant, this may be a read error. The CDR3 is CAGSQGTGGFGQYF. The CDR3 DNA is TGTGCCGGCAGTCAAGGGACAGGGGGTTTTGGGCAGTACTTC. The chain is built from TRBV28 and TRBJ2-7; 11 nucleotides line up with TRBD1. Germline CDR1 MDHEN, CDR2 SYDVKM. This CDR3 is 14 amino acids long.

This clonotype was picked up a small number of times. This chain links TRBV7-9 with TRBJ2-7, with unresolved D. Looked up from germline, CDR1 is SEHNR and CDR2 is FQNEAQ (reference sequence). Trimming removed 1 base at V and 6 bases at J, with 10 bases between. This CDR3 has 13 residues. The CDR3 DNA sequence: TGTGCCAGCAGCTTAGGAGGCGGTTCCGAGCAGTACTTC. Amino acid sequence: CASSLGGGSEQYF.

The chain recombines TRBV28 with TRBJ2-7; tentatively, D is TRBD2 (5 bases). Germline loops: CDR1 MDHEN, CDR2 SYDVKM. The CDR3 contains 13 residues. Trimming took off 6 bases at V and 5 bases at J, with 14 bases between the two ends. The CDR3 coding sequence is TGTGCCAGCAGCGCTGCTAGCATCCACGAGCAGTACTTC. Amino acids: CASSAASIHEQYF.

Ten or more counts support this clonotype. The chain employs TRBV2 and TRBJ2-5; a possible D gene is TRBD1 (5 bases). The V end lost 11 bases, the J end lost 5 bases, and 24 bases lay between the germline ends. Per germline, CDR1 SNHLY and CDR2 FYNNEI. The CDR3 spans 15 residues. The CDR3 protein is CADENGATEGETQYF. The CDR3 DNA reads TGTGCCGATGAAAACGGAGCGACAGAAGGGGAGACCCAGTACTTC.

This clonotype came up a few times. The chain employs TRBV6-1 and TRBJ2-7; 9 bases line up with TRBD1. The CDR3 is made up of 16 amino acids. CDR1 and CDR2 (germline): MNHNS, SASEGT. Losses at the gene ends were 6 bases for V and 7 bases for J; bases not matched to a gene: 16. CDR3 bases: TGTGCCAGCAGCAATGTTGTCGGGACAGGGTCTAGGGAGCAGTACTTC. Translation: CASSNVVGTGSREQYF.